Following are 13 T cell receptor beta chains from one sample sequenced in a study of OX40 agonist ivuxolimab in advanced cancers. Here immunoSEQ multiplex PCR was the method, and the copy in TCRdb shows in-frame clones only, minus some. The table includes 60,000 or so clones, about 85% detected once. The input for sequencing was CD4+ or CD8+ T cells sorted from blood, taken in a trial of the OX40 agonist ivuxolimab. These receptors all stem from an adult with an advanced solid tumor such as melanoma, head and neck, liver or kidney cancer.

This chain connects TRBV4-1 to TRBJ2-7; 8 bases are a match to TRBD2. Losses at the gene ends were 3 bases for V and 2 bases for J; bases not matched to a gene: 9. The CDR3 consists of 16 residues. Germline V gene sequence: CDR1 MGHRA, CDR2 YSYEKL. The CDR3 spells CASSQGSGSITYEQYF. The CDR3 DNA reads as TGCGCCAGCAGCCAGGGCAGCGGGAGCATAACCTACGAGCAGTACTTC.

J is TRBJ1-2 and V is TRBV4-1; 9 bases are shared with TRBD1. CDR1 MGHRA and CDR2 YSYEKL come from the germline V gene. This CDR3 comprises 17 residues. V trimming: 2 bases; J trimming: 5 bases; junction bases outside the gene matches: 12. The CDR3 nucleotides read TGCGCCAGCAGCCAACTTCTAAGGGACAGGGTCGGTTATGGCTACACCTTC. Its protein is CASSQLLRDRVGYGYTF.

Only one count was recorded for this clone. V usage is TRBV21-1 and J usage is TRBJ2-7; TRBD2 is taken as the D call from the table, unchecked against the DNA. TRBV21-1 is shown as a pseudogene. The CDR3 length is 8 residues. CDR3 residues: CIGNEQYF. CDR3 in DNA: TGTATCGGGAACGAGCAGTACTTC.

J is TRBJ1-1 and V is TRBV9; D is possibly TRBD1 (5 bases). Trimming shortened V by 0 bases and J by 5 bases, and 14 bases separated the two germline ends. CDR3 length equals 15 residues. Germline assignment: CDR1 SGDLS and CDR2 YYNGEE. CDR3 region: CASSVGPGAGTEAFF. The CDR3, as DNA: TGTGCCAGCAGCGTAGGACCTGGGGCGGGTACTGAAGCTTTCTTT.

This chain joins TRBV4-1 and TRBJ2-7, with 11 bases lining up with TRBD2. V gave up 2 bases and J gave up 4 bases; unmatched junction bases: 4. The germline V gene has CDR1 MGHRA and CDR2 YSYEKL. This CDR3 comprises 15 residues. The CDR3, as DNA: TGCGCCAGCAGCCAAACTAGCGGGAGTAGTTACGAGCAGTACTTC. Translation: CASSQTSGSSYEQYF.

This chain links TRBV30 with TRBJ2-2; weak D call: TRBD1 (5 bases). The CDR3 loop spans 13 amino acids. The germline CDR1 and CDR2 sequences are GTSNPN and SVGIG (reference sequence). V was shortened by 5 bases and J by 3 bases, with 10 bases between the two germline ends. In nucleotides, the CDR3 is TGTGCCTGGGCTCTGGGGCACACCGGGGAGCTGTTTTTT. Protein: CAWALGHTGELFF.

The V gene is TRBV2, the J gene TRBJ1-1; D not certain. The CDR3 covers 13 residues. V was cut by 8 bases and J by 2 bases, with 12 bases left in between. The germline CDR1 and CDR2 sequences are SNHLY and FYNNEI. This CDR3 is CASLANLNTEAFF. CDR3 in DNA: TGTGCCAGCTTGGCGAATCTTAACACTGAAGCTTTCTTT.

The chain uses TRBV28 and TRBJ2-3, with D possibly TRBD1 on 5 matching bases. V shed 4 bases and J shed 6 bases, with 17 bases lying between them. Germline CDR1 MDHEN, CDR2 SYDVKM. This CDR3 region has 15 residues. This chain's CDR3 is CASSSRALYRDTQYF. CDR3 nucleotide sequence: TGTGCCAGCAGTTCCCGAGCCCTATACAGGGATACGCAGTATTTT.

The CDR3: CASSQGFASGLTSYEQYF. CDR3 sequence (DNA): TGCGCCAGCAGCCAAGGTTTTGCTAGCGGGCTGACATCCTACGAGCAGTACTTC. The chain is built from TRBV4-3 and TRBJ2-5, with TRBD2 identical over 8 bases. The DNA end is more similar to TRBJ2-7, so the J call may be wrong. The CDR3 covers 18 residues. CDR1 LGHNA and CDR2 YSLEER come from the germline V gene.

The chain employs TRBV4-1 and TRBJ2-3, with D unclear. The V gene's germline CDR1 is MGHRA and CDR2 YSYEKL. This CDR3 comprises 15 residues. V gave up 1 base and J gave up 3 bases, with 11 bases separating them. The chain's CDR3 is CASSQVKQTTDTQYF. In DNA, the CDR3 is TGCGCCAGCAGCCAAGTTAAACAGACGACAGATACGCAGTATTTT.

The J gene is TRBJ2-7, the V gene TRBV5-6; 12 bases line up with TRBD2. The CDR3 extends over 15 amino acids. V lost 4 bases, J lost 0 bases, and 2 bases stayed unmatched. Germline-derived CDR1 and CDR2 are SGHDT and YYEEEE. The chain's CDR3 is CASSGLAGNSYEQYF. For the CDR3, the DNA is TGTGCCAGCAGCGGACTAGCGGGAAACTCCTACGAGCAGTACTTC.

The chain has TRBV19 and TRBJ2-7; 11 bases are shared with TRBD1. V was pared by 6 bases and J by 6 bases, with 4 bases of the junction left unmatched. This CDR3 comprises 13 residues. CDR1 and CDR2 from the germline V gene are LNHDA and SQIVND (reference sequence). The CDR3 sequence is CASSRDRGGEQYF. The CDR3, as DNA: TGTGCCAGTAGCAGGGACAGGGGGGGCGAGCAGTACTTC.

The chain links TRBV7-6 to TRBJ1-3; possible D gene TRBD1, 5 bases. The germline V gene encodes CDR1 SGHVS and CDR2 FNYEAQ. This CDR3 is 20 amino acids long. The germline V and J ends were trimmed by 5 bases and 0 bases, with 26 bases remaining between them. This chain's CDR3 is CASSDLFGAHATYSGNTIYF. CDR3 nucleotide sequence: TGTGCCAGCAGCGACCTCTTTGGGGCACATGCAACCTACTCTGGAAACACCATATATTTT.